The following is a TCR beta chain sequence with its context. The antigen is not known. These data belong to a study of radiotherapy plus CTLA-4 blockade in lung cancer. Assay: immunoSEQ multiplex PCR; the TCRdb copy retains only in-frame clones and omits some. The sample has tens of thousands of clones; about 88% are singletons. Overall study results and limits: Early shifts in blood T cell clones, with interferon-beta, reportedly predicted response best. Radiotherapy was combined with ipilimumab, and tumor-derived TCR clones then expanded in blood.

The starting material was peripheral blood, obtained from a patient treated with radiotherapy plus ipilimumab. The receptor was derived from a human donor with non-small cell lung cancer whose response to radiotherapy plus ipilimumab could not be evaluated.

In nucleotides, the CDR3 is TGTGCCTGGACCCGGACAGAGTTATACGAGCAGTACTTC. Translating it yields CAWTRTELYEQYF. The gene calls are TRBV30 and TRBJ2-7; possible D gene TRBD1, 6 bases. The CDR3 runs 13 residues. Germline CDR1 reads GTSNPN; CDR2 reads SVGIG (reference sequence). V lost 4 bases, J lost 4 bases, and 14 bases lay in between.